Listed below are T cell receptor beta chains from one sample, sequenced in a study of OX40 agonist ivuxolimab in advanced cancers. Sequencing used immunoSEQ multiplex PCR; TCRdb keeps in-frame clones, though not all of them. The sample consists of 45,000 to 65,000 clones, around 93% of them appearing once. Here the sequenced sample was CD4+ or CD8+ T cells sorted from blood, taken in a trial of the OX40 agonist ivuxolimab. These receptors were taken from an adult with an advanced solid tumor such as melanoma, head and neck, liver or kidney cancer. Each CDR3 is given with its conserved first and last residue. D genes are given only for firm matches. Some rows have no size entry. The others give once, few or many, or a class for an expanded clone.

CDR3 DNA: TGCGCCAGCAGCCAAGAGCCGGGGACCTACGAGCAGTACTTC
CDR3 protein: CASSQEPGTYEQYF
J gene: TRBJ2-7
D gene: NA
V gene: TRBV4-3
clone size: NA

CDR3 DNA: TGTGCCAGCTCACCAGGGACCGCTGAAGCTTTCTTT
CDR3 protein: CASSPGTAEAFF
J gene: TRBJ1-1
D gene: NA
V gene: TRBV18
clone size: NA

CDR3 DNA: TGTGCCAGCAGTCTACAGGGGGGTGGCTACGAGCAGTACTTC
CDR3 protein: CASSLQGGGYEQYF
J gene: TRBJ2-7
D gene: TRBD1
V gene: TRBV27
clone size: NA

CDR3 DNA: TGTGCCAGCAGCCTGCTAGGCAGCGGAAACACCGGGGAGCTGTTTTTT
CDR3 protein: CASSLLGSGNTGELFF
J gene: TRBJ2-2
D gene: NA
V gene: TRBV4-2
clone size: NA

CDR3 DNA: TGTGCCAGCAGCGTATGGGGGGGAGATGAAAAACTGTTTTTT
CDR3 protein: CASSVWGGDEKLFF
J gene: TRBJ1-4
D gene: NA
V gene: TRBV9
clone size: NA

CDR3 DNA: TGTGCCAGCAGCCAAGAACCCGGACAGGCGTACTGGCATGGCTACACCTTC
CDR3 protein: CASSQEPGQAYWHGYTF
J gene: TRBJ1-2
D gene: TRBD1
V gene: TRBV4-2
clone size: NA

CDR3 DNA: TGTGCCAGCAGCTTAAGGGGAATGACGTACGAGCAGTACTTC
CDR3 protein: CASSLRGMTYEQYF
J gene: TRBJ2-7
D gene: NA
V gene: TRBV7-6
clone size: NA

CDR3 DNA: TGTGCCAGCAGCCATGGACCAACCTACGAGCAGTACTTC
CDR3 protein: CASSHGPTYEQYF
J gene: TRBJ2-7
D gene: NA
V gene: TRBV11-2
clone size: NA

CDR3 DNA: TGTGCCAGCAGCGTAGATGTAGATACGCAGTATTTT
CDR3 protein: CASSVDVDTQYF
J gene: TRBJ2-3
D gene: NA
V gene: TRBV9
clone size: NA

CDR3 DNA: TGCAGCGCCGTACAGGGGTACGAGCAGTACTTC
CDR3 protein: CSAVQGYEQYF
J gene: TRBJ2-7
D gene: TRBD1
V gene: TRBV29-1
clone size: once

CDR3 DNA: TGTGCCAGCAGCTTGACTAGCGGAGAGTACGAGCAGTACTTC
CDR3 protein: CASSLTSGEYEQYF
J gene: TRBJ2-7
D gene: TRBD2
V gene: TRBV5-4
clone size: NA

CDR3 DNA: TGTGCCAGCTCACCAGGGAGAGGGGGTCAAGAGACCCAGTACTTC
CDR3 protein: CASSPGRGGQETQYF
J gene: TRBJ2-5
D gene: NA
V gene: TRBV18
clone size: NA

CDR3 DNA: TGTGCCAGCAGTTTATCTGGGGGAAGCTCCTACAATGAGCAGTTCTTC
CDR3 protein: CASSLSGGSSYNEQFF
J gene: TRBJ2-1
D gene: NA
V gene: TRBV27
clone size: NA

CDR3 DNA: TGTGCCAGCAGTTTATCCCCAGGGGGCGGGGGTGAGCAGTACTTC
CDR3 protein: CASSLSPGGGGEQYF
J gene: TRBJ2-7
D gene: NA
V gene: TRBV27
clone size: NA

CDR3 DNA: TGTGCCAGCATAGGGGAAGGGGACCGTTACGGCTACACCTTC
CDR3 protein: CASIGEGDRYGYTF
J gene: TRBJ1-2
D gene: NA
V gene: TRBV13
clone size: NA

CDR3 DNA: TGTGCCAGCAGCTTAGGAACAGGGGTGGACACTGAAGCTTTCTTT
CDR3 protein: CASSLGTGVDTEAFF
J gene: TRBJ1-1
D gene: TRBD1
V gene: TRBV7-9
clone size: NA

CDR3 DNA: TGTGCCAGCAGCTTGGAGGGACAGGGTCCTTTGAATGAGCAGTTCTTC
CDR3 protein: CASSLEGQGPLNEQFF
J gene: TRBJ2-1
D gene: TRBD1
V gene: TRBV5-6
clone size: NA

CDR3 DNA: TGTGCCAGCAGCCCCCAGTGGGGGAATGAAAAACTGTTTTTT
CDR3 protein: CASSPQWGNEKLFF
J gene: TRBJ1-4
D gene: NA
V gene: TRBV11-2
clone size: NA

CDR3 DNA: TGTGCCACCAGCAGAGAGCTGCAACAATACAATGAGCAGTTCTTC
CDR3 protein: CATSRELQQYNEQFF
J gene: TRBJ2-1
D gene: NA
V gene: TRBV15
clone size: NA

CDR3 DNA: TGTGCCAGCAGTTCCCTTAACCAGGGGTATAACTATGGCTACACCTTC
CDR3 protein: CASSSLNQGYNYGYTF
J gene: TRBJ1-2
D gene: NA
V gene: TRBV27
clone size: NA

CDR3 DNA: TGTGCCAGCAGTTTGGGGGGGGGCTTAAGCGAGCAGTACTTC
CDR3 protein: CASSLGGGLSEQYF
J gene: TRBJ2-7
D gene: NA
V gene: TRBV6-6
clone size: NA

CDR3 DNA: TGTGCCAGCAGCTTAGGCGGGACTTTGGGAGAGACCCAGTACTTC
CDR3 protein: CASSLGGTLGETQYF
J gene: TRBJ2-5
D gene: NA
V gene: TRBV13
clone size: NA

CDR3 DNA: TGTGCCAGCAGCCCACGCCCGGGTGGCTACACCTTC
CDR3 protein: CASSPRPGGYTF
J gene: TRBJ1-2
D gene: NA
V gene: TRBV7-9
clone size: NA

CDR3 DNA: TGTGCCAGCAGCCTGGGACAGGAGAACACTGAAGCTTTCTTT
CDR3 protein: CASSLGQENTEAFF
J gene: TRBJ1-1
D gene: TRBD1
V gene: TRBV5-4
clone size: NA

CDR3 DNA: TGCGCCAGCAGCCAAGATCTCGGGACCTCGACTTGGAGCCCCTACAATGAGCAGTTCTTC
CDR3 protein: CASSQDLGTSTWSPYNEQFF
J gene: TRBJ2-1
D gene: NA
V gene: TRBV4-3
clone size: NA

CDR3 DNA: TGTGCCAGCAGTCCCACAGGGTGGGAGCAGTACTTC
CDR3 protein: CASSPTGWEQYF
J gene: TRBJ2-7
D gene: NA
V gene: TRBV27
clone size: NA

CDR3 DNA: TGTGCCAGCAGCCGCAGGGGGCTCTCCTACGAGCAGTACTTC
CDR3 protein: CASSRRGLSYEQYF
J gene: TRBJ2-7
D gene: TRBD1
V gene: TRBV27
clone size: NA

CDR3 DNA: TGTGCCAGTAGTATTTCTAGCGGGCGGTCCTACAATGAGCAGTTCTTC
CDR3 protein: CASSISSGRSYNEQFF
J gene: TRBJ2-1
D gene: TRBD2
V gene: TRBV19
clone size: NA

CDR3 DNA: TGCGCCAGCAGCCATTCAGCGGGACAGGGGAATGGCTACACCTTC
CDR3 protein: CASSHSAGQGNGYTF
J gene: TRBJ1-2
D gene: TRBD1
V gene: TRBV4-1
clone size: NA

CDR3 DNA: TGTGCCAAAAACCGACAGGGGGCAATCGGGAACGAGCAGTACTTC
CDR3 protein: CAKNRQGAIGNEQYF
J gene: TRBJ2-7
D gene: TRBD1
V gene: TRBV2
clone size: NA

CDR3 DNA: TGTGCCAGCAGTTTATTGACAGGGGGAGAGAACACTGAAGCTTTCTTT
CDR3 protein: CASSLLTGGENTEAFF
J gene: TRBJ1-1
D gene: TRBD1
V gene: TRBV27
clone size: NA

CDR3 DNA: TGTGCCAGCAGCCAAGATTGGGGCGGACGGAACTACGAGCAGTACTTC
CDR3 protein: CASSQDWGGRNYEQYF
J gene: TRBJ2-7
D gene: NA
V gene: TRBV4-2
clone size: once

CDR3 DNA: TGCAGCGTTGGGCGTGCAGCTAATGAAAAACTGTTTTTT
CDR3 protein: CSVGRAANEKLFF
J gene: TRBJ1-4
D gene: NA
V gene: TRBV29-1
clone size: NA

CDR3 DNA: TGTGCCAGCAGCCCCCCGCCGGGGGGGGGCCCCAATGAGCAGTTCTTC
CDR3 protein: CASSPPPGGGPNEQFF
J gene: TRBJ2-1
D gene: TRBD2
V gene: TRBV5-6
clone size: few

CDR3 DNA: TGTGCCAGCAGCCAAGAAGCGGGGGGGCTCTCGCTTTACGAGCAGTACTTC
CDR3 protein: CASSQEAGGLSLYEQYF
J gene: TRBJ2-7
D gene: TRBD2
V gene: TRBV4-2
clone size: NA

CDR3 DNA: TGTGCCAGTAGTCTGGCCTGGTCCTACAATGAGCAGTTCTTC
CDR3 protein: CASSLAWSYNEQFF
J gene: TRBJ2-1
D gene: NA
V gene: TRBV19
clone size: NA

CDR3 DNA: TGTGCCAGCAGCCAAGATCCAGGCAGGGTCTATCAGCCCCAGCATTTT
CDR3 protein: CASSQDPGRVYQPQHF
J gene: TRBJ1-5
D gene: NA
V gene: TRBV4-2
clone size: NA

CDR3 DNA: TGTGCCAGCAGCTTAATCTCTGGGGCCAACGTCCTGACTTTC
CDR3 protein: CASSLISGANVLTF
J gene: TRBJ2-6
D gene: NA
V gene: TRBV7-3
clone size: NA

CDR3 DNA: TGTGCCAGCAGCGTACTTCTAGCTACAGATACGCAGTATTTT
CDR3 protein: CASSVLLATDTQYF
J gene: TRBJ2-3
D gene: NA
V gene: TRBV9
clone size: NA